Below are 8 T cell receptor beta chains sequenced from a single sample in a study of radiation and T cells in renal cell carcinoma. Profiled with immunoSEQ multiplex PCR; TCRdb holds only in-frame clones, not every one. The sample lists around 140,000 clones, 70% to 90% occurring once. Indicated time point: blood 4 weeks post-SBRT, at nephrectomy. Sample treatment: 15 Gy SBRT to primary tumor, nephrectomy 4 weeks later. The specimen comprised blood, sampled from a patient whose treatment included radiotherapy and nephrectomy. Receptors originate from a woman aged 50 to 65 with renal cell carcinoma.

V is TRBV2 and J is TRBJ2-7; no clear D. Germline loops: CDR1 SNHLY, CDR2 FYNNEI. Trimming pared 7 bases from V and 6 bases from J, leaving 16 bases between. The CDR3 runs to 13 residues. CDR3 bases: TGTGCCAGCATTAGGGCAGGCGCCGCCGAGCAGTACTTC. As protein: CASIRAGAAEQYF.

This clone appeared once. The V gene is TRBV5-1, the J gene TRBJ2-1; D not certain. Trimming took off 2 bases at V and 8 bases at J, with 20 bases between the two ends. Germline CDR1 and CDR2: SGHRS and YFSETQ. The CDR3 runs 16 residues. DNA for the CDR3: TGCGCCAGCAGCTTTTCTCTGGGCAGCTCGGGCGATGAGCAGTTCTTC. Amino acid sequence: CASSFSLGSSGDEQFF.

This chain connects TRBV29-1 to TRBJ1-5; D gene unclear. The CDR3 covers 13 residues. V dropped 4 bases and J dropped 4 bases, with 11 bases sitting between them. Germline values: CDR1 SQVTM, CDR2 ANQGSEA. The CDR3 DNA is TGCAGCGTTGGGTACAGTCTGAATCAGCCCCAGCATTTT. This codes for CSVGYSLNQPQHF. Based on the CDR3 plus reference TRBV29-1 and TRBJ1-5, the full variable domain is SAVISQKPSRDICQRGTSLTIQCQVDSQVTMMFWYRQQPGQSLTLIATANQGSEATYESGFVIDKFPISRPNLTFSTLTVSNMSPEDSSIYLCSVGYSLNQPQHFGDGTRLSIL.

V usage is TRBV7-9 and J usage is TRBJ1-1; maybe TRBD1 (6 bases). The V end lost 1 base, the J end lost 7 bases, and 10 bases lay between the germline ends. There are 13 residues in the CDR3. Germline CDR1 SEHNR, CDR2 FQNEAQ (reference sequence). Here the CDR3 DNA reads TGTGCCAGCAGCTTAGGGGGGGCATTTGAAGCTTTCTTT. It translates to CASSLGGAFEAFF.

V gene TRBV6-5 combines with J gene TRBJ2-7; D gene unclear. Trimming removed 6 bases from V and 9 bases from J, with 18 bases in between. Germline V CDR1 and CDR2: MNHEY, SVGAGI. CDR3 size: 13 residues. The CDR3 DNA is TGTGCCAGCAGCCGGGTCCAGGTCGCGGTGCAGTACTTC. It specifies CASSRVQVAVQYF.

CDR3: CASSYSTGVGETQYF. CDR3 coding DNA: TGTGCCAGCAGTTACTCGACAGGGGTGGGAGAGACCCAGTACTTC. This chain connects TRBV6-6 to TRBJ2-5; TRBD1 matches 8 bases. Losses at the gene ends were 0 bases for V and 4 bases for J; bases not matched to a gene: 4. Germline V gene sequence: CDR1 MNHNY, CDR2 SVGAGI (reference sequence). This CDR3 has 15 amino acids.

The V call is TRBV7-2, the J call TRBJ1-2; D not resolved. The V end was cut by 5 bases, the J end by 4 bases, with 17 bases between. The CDR3 is made up of 15 amino acids. The V gene's germline CDR1 is SGHTA and CDR2 FQGNSA. The CDR3 bases are TGTGCCAGCAGCAGAAGTCCTAGGCTAGGCTATGGCTACACCTTC. Protein: CASSRSPRLGYGYTF. Looking up the rest from reference TRBV7-2 and TRBJ1-2 gives the full variable domain: GAGVSQSPSNKVTEKGKDVELRCDPISGHTALYWYRQSLGQGLEFLIYFQGNSAPDKSGLPSDRFSAERTGGSVSTLTIQRTQQEDSAVYLCASSRSPRLGYGYTFGSGTRLTVV.

The genes are TRBV27 and TRBJ1-4; no firm D call. Per germline, CDR1 MNHEY and CDR2 SMNVEV (reference sequence). Trimming took 3 bases from V and 8 from J, leaving 10 bases between them. This CDR3 is built from 13 residues. The CDR3 is CASSLRVREKLFF. Written as DNA, the CDR3 is TGTGCCAGCAGTTTGAGGGTTCGGGAAAAACTGTTTTTT.